The rows below give T cell receptor beta chains drawn from one sample of a study of metastatic and nonmetastatic thyroid tumors. TCRdb re-called the PCR reads with MiXCR. Here the sample spans some 4,600 clones, around a fifth being singletons. The sample taken for sequencing was adjacent normal tissue. Receptors were obtained from a male donor with papillary thyroid cancer or a benign thyroid nodule (not recorded which). Some clones in this sample may be carry-over from other donors' samples. Each CDR3 is given with its conserved first and last residue. Each record gives: clone size, D gene, V gene, J gene, CDR3 protein, CDR3 DNA. A D gene is named only where the DNA matches it firmly. Not all rows give a size; the values are once, few, many and, for expanded clones, a class.

abundance: medium-sized; d_gene: -; v_gene: TRBV11-3; j_gene: TRBJ2-7; CDR3aa: CASSLDQTYEQYF; CDR3nt: TGTGCCAGCAGCTTAGATCAGACCTACGAGCAGTACTTC
abundance: -; d_gene: -; v_gene: TRBV30; j_gene: TRBJ1-6; CDR3aa: CAWGLAGGLISPLHF; CDR3nt: TGTGCCTGGGGACTAGCGGGGGGGTTGATTTCACCCCTCCACTTT
abundance: -; d_gene: -; v_gene: TRBV28; j_gene: TRBJ2-3; CDR3aa: CASSLTDTQYF; CDR3nt: TGTGCCAGCAGCCTCACAGATACGCAGTATTTT
abundance: medium-sized; d_gene: -; v_gene: TRBV29-1; j_gene: TRBJ1-2; CDR3aa: CSVEEQGGYGYTF; CDR3nt: TGCAGCGTTGAGGAACAGGGCGGGTATGGCTACACCTTC
abundance: once; d_gene: TRBD2; v_gene: TRBV30; j_gene: TRBJ2-1; CDR3aa: CAWGLAGAYNEQFF; CDR3nt: TGTGCCTGGGGACTAGCGGGGGCTTACAATGAGCAGTTCTTC
abundance: few; d_gene: -; v_gene: TRBV27; j_gene: TRBJ1-5; CDR3aa: CASKTTLGQLNQPQHF; CDR3nt: TGTGCCAGCAAGACTACCCTGGGGCAGCTTAATCAGCCCCAGCATTTT
abundance: large; d_gene: TRBD1; v_gene: TRBV5-1; j_gene: TRBJ1-4; CDR3aa: CASSFLGTGREKLFF; CDR3nt: TGCGCCAGCAGCTTTTTGGGGACAGGGAGGGAAAAACTGTTTTTT
abundance: many; d_gene: TRBD2; v_gene: TRBV5-1; j_gene: TRBJ2-3; CDR3aa: CASRSGLAGTDTQYF; CDR3nt: TGCGCCAGCCGATCGGGACTAGCGGGTACAGATACGCAGTATTTT
abundance: few; d_gene: TRBD1; v_gene: TRBV24-1; j_gene: TRBJ2-7; CDR3aa: CATSDAGTGTYEQYF; CDR3nt: TGTGCCACCAGTGATGCCGGGACAGGGACCTACGAGCAGTACTTC
abundance: few; d_gene: -; v_gene: TRBV24-1; j_gene: TRBJ1-4; CDR3aa: CATSDSRGMVEKLFF; CDR3nt: TGTGCCACCAGTGATTCCAGGGGAATGGTTGAAAAACTGTTTTTT
abundance: medium-sized; d_gene: TRBD2; v_gene: TRBV11-2; j_gene: TRBJ2-1; CDR3aa: CASSLIPGVAGGHNEQFF; CDR3nt: TGTGCCAGCAGCTTAATCCCCGGGGTAGCGGGGGGGCATAATGAGCAGTTCTTC
abundance: once; d_gene: TRBD1; v_gene: TRBV5-1; j_gene: TRBJ2-1; CDR3aa: CASSFGTDYNEQFF; CDR3nt: TGCGCCAGCAGCTTTGGGACAGACTACAATGAGCAGTTCTTC
abundance: few; d_gene: -; v_gene: TRBV19; j_gene: TRBJ2-3; CDR3aa: CASSWDGGGTDTQYF; CDR3nt: TGTGCCAGTAGTTGGGACGGAGGGGGCACAGATACGCAGTATTTT
abundance: many; d_gene: TRBD1; v_gene: TRBV3-1; j_gene: TRBJ1-4; CDR3aa: CASSVTGKGEKLFF; CDR3nt: TGTGCCAGCAGCGTGACAGGGAAAGGTGAAAAACTGTTTTTT
abundance: few; d_gene: -; v_gene: TRBV10-3; j_gene: TRBJ1-1; CDR3aa: CAISELGVNTEAFF; CDR3nt: TGTGCCATCAGTGAGTTGGGGGTAAACACTGAAGCTTTCTTT
abundance: medium-sized; d_gene: -; v_gene: TRBV2; j_gene: TRBJ2-7; CDR3aa: CASSLSSYEQYF; CDR3nt: TGTGCCAGCAGTCTAAGCTCCTACGAGCAGTACTTC
abundance: few; d_gene: -; v_gene: TRBV20-1; j_gene: TRBJ2-7; CDR3aa: CSANGQNFYEQYF; CDR3nt: TGCAGTGCTAATGGACAGAACTTCTACGAGCAGTACTTC
abundance: few; d_gene: -; v_gene: TRBV27; j_gene: TRBJ1-2; CDR3aa: CASSRVGDYGYTF; CDR3nt: TGTGCCAGCAGCCGCGTAGGGGACTATGGCTACACCTTC
abundance: few; d_gene: TRBD1; v_gene: TRBV27; j_gene: TRBJ1-6; CDR3aa: CASSSYRGLYNSPLHF; CDR3nt: TGTGCCAGCAGTTCATACAGGGGGCTTTATAATTCACCCCTCCACTTT
abundance: medium-sized; d_gene: TRBD1; v_gene: TRBV28; j_gene: TRBJ1-5; CDR3aa: CASDKGTELNQPQHF; CDR3nt: TGTGCCAGCGATAAGGGGACAGAACTAAATCAGCCCCAGCATTTT
abundance: few; d_gene: -; v_gene: TRBV6-5; j_gene: TRBJ2-1; CDR3aa: CASSYSRGRDSSNEQFF; CDR3nt: TGTGCCAGCAGTTACTCGAGAGGGCGGGATAGTAGTAATGAGCAGTTCTTC
abundance: few; d_gene: -; v_gene: TRBV5-1; j_gene: TRBJ2-5; CDR3aa: CASSLGVTSQETQYF; CDR3nt: TGCGCCAGCAGCTTGGGGGTGACAAGCCAAGAGACCCAGTACTTC
abundance: few; d_gene: TRBD2; v_gene: TRBV12-3/TRBV12-4; j_gene: TRBJ2-1; CDR3aa: CASSLISGATLYEQFF; CDR3nt: TGTGCCAGCAGTCTAATTAGCGGGGCTACTCTCTATGAGCAGTTCTTC
abundance: -; d_gene: -; v_gene: TRBV28; j_gene: TRBJ2-1; CDR3aa: CASSFRAGVYNEQFF; CDR3nt: TGTGCCAGCAGTTTTAGGGCAGGGGTGTACAATGAGCAGTTCTTC
abundance: -; d_gene: -; v_gene: TRBV15; j_gene: TRBJ2-3; CDR3aa: CATSRGVGGLTDTQYF; CDR3nt: TGTGCCACCAGCAGAGGGGTGGGGGGTCTCACAGATACGCAGTATTTT
abundance: -; d_gene: -; v_gene: TRBV2; j_gene: TRBJ1-1; CDR3aa: CASSGVSVAEAFF; CDR3nt: TGTGCCAGCAGCGGCGTCTCGGTGGCTGAAGCTTTCTTT
abundance: few; d_gene: -; v_gene: TRBV7-2; j_gene: TRBJ1-5; CDR3aa: CASSLDSNQPQHF; CDR3nt: TGTGCCAGCAGCCTAGATAGCAATCAGCCCCAGCATTTT
abundance: hyperexpanded; d_gene: -; v_gene: TRBV19; j_gene: TRBJ2-1; CDR3aa: CASNAGVWDEQFF; CDR3nt: TGTGCCAGCAATGCAGGGGTTTGGGATGAGCAGTTCTTC
abundance: -; d_gene: -; v_gene: TRBV6-1; j_gene: TRBJ1-2; CDR3aa: CASSPSDRNGYTF; CDR3nt: TGTGCCAGCAGTCCCTCAGACAGAAATGGCTACACCTTC
abundance: medium-sized; d_gene: -; v_gene: TRBV30; j_gene: TRBJ1-3; CDR3aa: CAWSRLGGSGNTIYF; CDR3nt: TGTGCCTGGAGCCGTTTAGGGGGTTCTGGAAACACCATATATTTT
abundance: few; d_gene: -; v_gene: TRBV2; j_gene: TRBJ2-7; CDR3aa: CASSGPGIYEQYF; CDR3nt: TGTGCCAGCAGTGGTCCAGGGATCTACGAGCAGTACTTC
abundance: medium-sized; d_gene: TRBD1; v_gene: TRBV6-1; j_gene: TRBJ1-4; CDR3aa: CASSTADRVEEKLFF; CDR3nt: TGTGCCAGCAGCACTGCGGACAGGGTAGAGGAAAAACTGTTTTTT
abundance: -; d_gene: TRBD2; v_gene: TRBV12-3/TRBV12-4; j_gene: TRBJ2-7; CDR3aa: CASSFLLAGGSHVRREQYF; CDR3nt: TGTGCCAGCAGTTTCCTCTTAGCGGGAGGCTCTCACGTTCGTCGGGAGCAGTACTTC
abundance: -; d_gene: -; v_gene: TRBV7-2; j_gene: TRBJ2-7; CDR3aa: CASSSNRVEQYF; CDR3nt: TGTGCCAGCAGCTCTAACAGGGTCGAGCAGTACTTC
abundance: medium-sized; d_gene: -; v_gene: TRBV30; j_gene: TRBJ1-2; CDR3aa: CAWSPPGQGANYGYTF; CDR3nt: TGTGCCTGGAGTCCGCCGGGGCAGGGAGCTAACTATGGCTACACCTTC
abundance: -; d_gene: -; v_gene: TRBV19; j_gene: TRBJ2-1; CDR3aa: CASSMMGSSYNEQFF; CDR3nt: TGTGCCAGTAGTATGATGGGTTCATCCTACAATGAGCAGTTCTTC
abundance: few; d_gene: -; v_gene: TRBV2; j_gene: TRBJ2-1; CDR3aa: CASRGTSTPGDEQFF; CDR3nt: TGTGCCAGCAGGGGGACAAGTACCCCGGGCGATGAGCAGTTCTTC